This TCR beta chain was sequenced during a study of cytomegalovirus exposure and HLA in healthy donors. Study in general: The 90 to 150 validation repertoires used the same platform as the roughly 620 first-cohort repertoires, a later analysis reported. The study, taken as a whole, reports: The authors listed over 150 TCR beta chains as cytomegalovirus-associated. Specificity of a few CMV-associated chains for CMV antigens was verified in vitro.

Repertoires were generated with immunoSEQ multiplex PCR, while TCRdb's copy carries only in-frame clones and drops some. The sample has around 220,000 clones, 88% seen once. Donors were drawn from the approximately 120-subject validation cohort, separate from the approximately 640-subject first cohort. To note about this clone: Its antigen is currently unknown.

The receptor's source is a woman between 18 and 30 years old in good health and CMV-seronegative. The sample was PBMCs.

CDR3: CASRGAGGNEQFF. The CDR3 DNA follows: TGTGCCAGCAGGGGGGCAGGGGGCAATGAGCAGTTCTTC. This chain joins TRBV27 and TRBJ2-1; 7 bases fit TRBD1. The junction had 5 bases not matched to a gene; V was cut back by 6 bases and J by 6 bases. This CDR3 has 13 residues. Germline V gene sequence: CDR1 MNHEY, CDR2 SMNVEV (reference sequence).